Here is one TCR beta chain with its context. Its antigen is undetermined. This specimen comes from a study of cytomegalovirus exposure and HLA in healthy donors. In the study overall: T cells numbering around 180 million yielded 90 million to 140 million unique TCR beta sequences in an earlier analysis.

CDR3 length equals 13 residues. Germline loops: CDR1 SGHAT, CDR2 FQNNGV. V lost 4 bases and J lost 5, with 11 bases in between. The study ran its PCR with 60 Vbeta and 13 Jbeta primers. Sequenced by immunoSEQ multiplex PCR; TCRdb stores in-frame clones only, minus some. The sample holds 190,000 or so clones, 80% seen once. Study-wide results and limits: According to an earlier analysis, most TCR beta V segments yielded productive rearrangements about 87% or about 30% of the time. An assumption of roughly uniform sequencing depth across donors underlay the presence/absence analyses.

The sample was PBMCs. This chain links TRBV11-2 with TRBJ1-1; TRBD1 is a possible D gene (6 bases). The sequence was obtained from a boy younger than 18 in good health and CMV-seronegative. This chain's CDR3 is CASSSGQQTEAFF. CDR3 coding DNA: TGTGCCAGCAGCTCAGGACAGCAAACTGAAGCTTTCTTT.